This T cell receptor (beta chain) is from a study of shared clonotypes between healthy human individuals. Genomic DNA of every subset was divided equally among multiple immunoSEQ plates. In the sorted-subset replicate PCRs, around 0.2 ug DNA, tens of thousands of T cell genomes, was used. Using immunoSEQ multiplex PCR, the repertoire was profiled, and TCRdb retains in-frame clones only, with some absent. The sample includes roughly 1 million clones, approximately 68% of them seen just once. CDR1 and CDR2 (germline): SGHTA, FQGNSA. The CDR3 totals 16 residues. Losses at the gene ends were 5 bases for V and 2 bases for J; bases not matched to a gene: 11.

The chain has TRBV7-2 and TRBJ1-2, with 7 positions matching TRBD1. The sequencing input was memory CD4+ T cells sorted from blood. Subset meaning: CD45RA-negative fraction. This receptor was identified in a man between 18 and 29 years old in good health. The CDR3 region has the DNA TGTGCCAGCAGCCTAGAGGTTGACAGGGTCAACTATGGCTACACCTTC. Encoded protein: CASSLEVDRVNYGYTF.